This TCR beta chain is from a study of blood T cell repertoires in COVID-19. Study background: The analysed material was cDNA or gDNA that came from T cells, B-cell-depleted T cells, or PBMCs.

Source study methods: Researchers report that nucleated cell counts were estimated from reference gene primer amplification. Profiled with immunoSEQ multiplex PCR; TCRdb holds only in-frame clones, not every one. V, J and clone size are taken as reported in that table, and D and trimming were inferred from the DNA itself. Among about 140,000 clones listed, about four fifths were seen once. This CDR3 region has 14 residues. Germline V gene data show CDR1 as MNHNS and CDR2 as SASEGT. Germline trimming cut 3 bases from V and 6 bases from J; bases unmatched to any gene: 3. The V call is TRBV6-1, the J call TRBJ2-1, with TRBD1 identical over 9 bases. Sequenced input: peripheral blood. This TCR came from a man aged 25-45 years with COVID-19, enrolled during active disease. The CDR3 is CASSDRDRVNEQFF. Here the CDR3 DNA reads TGTGCCAGCAGTGACCGGGACAGGGTCAATGAGCAGTTCTTC.